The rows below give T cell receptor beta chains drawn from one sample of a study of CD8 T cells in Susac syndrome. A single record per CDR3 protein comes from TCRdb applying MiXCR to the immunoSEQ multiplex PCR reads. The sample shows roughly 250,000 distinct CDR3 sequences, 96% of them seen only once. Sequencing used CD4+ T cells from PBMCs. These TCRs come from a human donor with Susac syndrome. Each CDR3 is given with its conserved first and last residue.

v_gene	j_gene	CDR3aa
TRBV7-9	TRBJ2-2	CASSPRGELFF
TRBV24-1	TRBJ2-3	CATSAAGGFSTDTQYF
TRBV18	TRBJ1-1	CASSPTTGQTEAFF
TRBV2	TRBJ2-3	CASSEGRRDTQYF
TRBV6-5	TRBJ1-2	CASSPGTGGLYGYTF
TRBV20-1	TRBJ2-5	CSAISPPGETQYF
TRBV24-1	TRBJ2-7	CATSDPRGKYEQYF
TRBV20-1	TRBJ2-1	CSAGVAGNSYNEQFF
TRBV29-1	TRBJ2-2	CSVGGDLGPTGELFF
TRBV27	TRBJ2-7	CASSKTESYEQYF
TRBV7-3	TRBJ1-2	CASSHRGRGYTF
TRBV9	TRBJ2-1	CASSVAGPQFF
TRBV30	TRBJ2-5	CAWRSGRVLRGTQYF
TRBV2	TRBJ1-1	CASSNDRNTEAFF
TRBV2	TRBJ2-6	CASSDRTANVLTF
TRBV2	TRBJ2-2	CASSEAPTGELFF
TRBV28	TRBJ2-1	CASSRIGQFF
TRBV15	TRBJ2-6	CATSRDRREAGANVLTF